The 16 T cell receptor beta chains presented below share a single source sample, sequenced in a study of T cell repertoires in cytomegalovirus infection. Their antigens remain unidentified. TCRdb redid the calling of the reads with MiXCR, one entry per CDR3 protein. The repertoire consists of some 500,000 distinct CDR3 sequences, with around two fifths occurring once and the leading ten covering around 48%. Material: cultured PBMCs, obtained from culture after CMV antigen stimulation. All receptors come from a human donor in good health (CMV status not recorded). Some clones in this sample may be carry-over from other donors' samples.

A few counts support this clonotype. The V gene is TRBV7-2, the J gene TRBJ2-3, with no clear D. Trimming took off 5 bases at V and 4 bases at J, with 10 bases between the two ends. CDR1 is SGHTA and CDR2 is FQGNSA in the germline V gene. This CDR3 spans 13 amino acids. CDR3 nucleotides: TGTGCCAGCAGCCGAGAAATCGCAGATACGCAGTATTTT. It yields the protein CASSREIADTQYF.

V is TRBV10-3 and J is TRBJ2-5; D may correspond to TRBD1 or TRBD2 (6 bases each). Trimming stripped 4 bases from V and 4 bases from J, with 13 bases between. This CDR3 contains 14 residues. Germline assignment: CDR1 ENHRY and CDR2 SYGVKD. CDR3 nucleotide sequence: TGTGCCATCAGTGGAGGAAAGGGGGGAGAGACCCAGTACTTC. Residues: CAISGGKGGETQYF.

J is TRBJ2-7 and V is TRBV7-6, with TRBD1 matching 10 bases. Trimming took 4 bases from V and 3 from J; bases not matched to a gene: 6. This CDR3 region has 15 residues. CDR1 and CDR2 (germline): SGHVS, FNYEAQ. CDR3 DNA: TGTGCCAGCAGCTCAGGTGGGACAGGGGTCTACGAGCAGTACTTC. Its translation is CASSSGGTGVYEQYF.

V is TRBV6-2 or TRBV6-3 and J is TRBJ1-2, with 7 bases identical to TRBD1. In germline, CDR1 is MNHEY, CDR2 SVGEGT. Trimming cost V 9 bases and J 7 bases; bases outside gene matches: 5. This CDR3 has 11 residues. The CDR3 spells CASTGALGYTF. Written as DNA, the CDR3 is TGTGCCAGTACAGGGGCCCTTGGCTACACCTTC.

The chain employs TRBV18 and TRBJ2-7, with 7 bases fitting TRBD1. J was trimmed by 3 bases and V by 3 bases; bases with no gene match: 5. Per the germline V gene, CDR1 is KGHSH and CDR2 is LQKENI. The length of the CDR3 is 14 residues. This chain's CDR3 is CASSPGTDRYEQYF. In DNA, the CDR3 is TGTGCCAGCTCACCGGGGACAGATCGCTACGAGCAGTACTTC.

The chain links TRBV25-1 to TRBJ2-7; D is ambiguous. V lost 7 bases and J 3 bases, leaving 10 bases between the germline ends. Germline V CDR1 and CDR2: MGHDK, SYGVNS. The CDR3 runs to 12 residues. The CDR3 sequence: CASISSLYEQYF. CDR3 DNA sequence: TGTGCCAGCATATCCAGCCTCTACGAGCAGTACTTC.

CDR3 amino acids: CASSPRPSGETQYF. The CDR3, as DNA: TGTGCCAGCAGCCCTCGCCCGAGTGGGGAGACCCAGTACTTC. The rearrangement links TRBV7-6 to TRBJ2-5; D unclear. This CDR3 is built from 14 residues. CDR1 and CDR2 from the germline V gene are SGHVS and FNYEAQ. The ends were cut back, 5 bases at V and 5 bases at J, with 15 bases in the middle.

The rearrangement uses TRBV19 and TRBJ2-7, with D tentatively TRBD1 (5 bases). Trimming cost V 7 bases and J 0 bases, with 13 bases left between them. Germline V gene sequence: CDR1 LNHDA, CDR2 SQIVND (reference sequence). CDR3 size: 14 residues. CDR3 sequence reads: CASKAVGASYEQYF. The CDR3 coding sequence is TGTGCCAGTAAGGCGGTAGGGGCCTCCTACGAGCAGTACTTC.

This sequence joins TRBV28 and TRBJ2-7, with TRBD2 as a possible D gene (5 bases). Looked up from germline, CDR1 is MDHEN and CDR2 is SYDVKM. This CDR3 has 14 residues. V lost 6 bases and J 5 bases, leaving 17 bases between the germline ends. The CDR3 region is CASSLSGRENEQYF. CDR3 DNA sequence: TGTGCCAGCAGCCTCAGCGGTCGTGAGAACGAGCAGTACTTC.

J is TRBJ1-6 and V is TRBV5-5; 10 bases are shared with TRBD1. The V gene's germline CDR1 is SGHKS and CDR2 YYEKEE (reference sequence). V gave up 4 bases and J gave up 17 bases; unmatched junction bases: 6. CDR3 length: 12 amino acids. This CDR3 is CASSEDRGEVHF. The CDR3 DNA reads as TGTGCCAGCAGCGAGGACAGGGGGGAAGTCCACTTT.

The rearrangement uses TRBV6-1 and TRBJ1-6; weak D call: TRBD1 (5 bases). The CDR3 extends over 13 amino acids. Germline V CDR1 and CDR2: MNHNS, SASEGT. V was shortened by 7 bases and J by 6 bases, with 10 bases between the two germline ends. CDR3 sequence (DNA): TGTGCCAGCACTCGGGGGTCTAATTCACCCCTCCACTTT. Amino acid sequence: CASTRGSNSPLHF.

The chain links TRBV11-2 to TRBJ2-1, with TRBD1 matching over 9 bases. V shed 0 bases, J shed 5 bases, and the junction held 20 bases outside the gene matches. Germline CDR1 and CDR2: SGHAT and FQNNGV. The CDR3 runs 21 residues. CDR3 in DNA: TGTGCCAGCAGCTTAGATTCCCGGGACAGGGAAGGGCGGGGACAAAACAATGAGCAGTTCTTC. Its translation: CASSLDSRDREGRGQNNEQFF. The complete variable domain, with remaining parts taken from reference TRBV11-2 and TRBJ2-1, reads EAGVAQSPRYKIIEKRQSVAFWCNPISGHATLYWYQQILGQGPKLLIQFQNNGVVDDSQLPKDRFSAERLKGVDSTLKIQPAKLEDSAVYLCASSLDSRDREGRGQNNEQFFGPGTRLTVL.

DNA of the CDR3: TGTGCCACCAGCAGAGTCGACAGTGATCAAGAGACCCAGTACTTC. Translation: CATSRVDSDQETQYF. This chain links TRBV15 with TRBJ2-5, with D tentatively TRBD1 (5 bases). V dropped 1 base and J dropped 2 bases, with 11 bases sitting between them. Germline V gene lookup returns CDR1 LNHNV and CDR2 YYDKDF (reference sequence). The CDR3 contains 15 residues.

V usage is TRBV5-4 and J usage is TRBJ2-7, with 10 bases that match TRBD2. CDR1 SGHNT and CDR2 YYREEE come from the germline V gene (reference sequence). The CDR3 covers 15 residues. V gave up 3 bases and J gave up 6 bases; unmatched junction bases: 9. The CDR3 loop reads CASSSRRTSGFEQYF. The CDR3 DNA reads as TGTGCCAGCAGCTCGAGACGGACTAGCGGATTCGAGCAGTACTTC.

The chain is built from TRBV18 and TRBJ2-6; tentatively, D is TRBD2 (5 bases). The V and J ends lost 2 bases and 4 bases respectively, with 9 bases between them. Germline V gene sequence: CDR1 KGHSH, CDR2 LQKENI. CDR3 size: 15 residues. CDR3 residues: CASSPGGYGANVLTF. The CDR3 coding sequence is TGTGCCAGCTCACCAGGAGGATACGGGGCCAACGTCCTGACTTTC.

This chain links TRBV12-3 or TRBV12-4 with TRBJ1-5, with D hard to call. Trimming stripped 5 bases from V and 4 bases from J, with 24 bases between. The CDR3 totals 18 residues. The CDR3: CASSRAIIMRGKNQPQHF. Written as DNA, the CDR3 is TGTGCCAGCAGTCGAGCCATTATCATGCGAGGGAAAAATCAGCCCCAGCATTTT.